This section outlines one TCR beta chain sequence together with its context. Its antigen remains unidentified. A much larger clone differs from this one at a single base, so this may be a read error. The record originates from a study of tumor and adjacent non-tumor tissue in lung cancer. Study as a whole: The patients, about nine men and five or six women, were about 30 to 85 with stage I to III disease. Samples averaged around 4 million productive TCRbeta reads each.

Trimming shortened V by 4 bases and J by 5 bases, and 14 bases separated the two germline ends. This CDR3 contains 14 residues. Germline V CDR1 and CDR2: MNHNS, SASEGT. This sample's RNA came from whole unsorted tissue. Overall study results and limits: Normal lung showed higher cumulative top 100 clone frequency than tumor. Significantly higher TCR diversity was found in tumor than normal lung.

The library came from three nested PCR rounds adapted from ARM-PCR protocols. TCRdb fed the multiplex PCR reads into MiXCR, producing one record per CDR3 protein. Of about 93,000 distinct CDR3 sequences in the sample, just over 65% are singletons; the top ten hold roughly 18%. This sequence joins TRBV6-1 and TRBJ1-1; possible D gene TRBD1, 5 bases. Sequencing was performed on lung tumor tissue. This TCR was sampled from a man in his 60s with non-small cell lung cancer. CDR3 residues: CASSGIRVGTEAFF. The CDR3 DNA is TGTGCCAGCAGTGGAATCAGGGTAGGGACTGAAGCTTTCTTT.